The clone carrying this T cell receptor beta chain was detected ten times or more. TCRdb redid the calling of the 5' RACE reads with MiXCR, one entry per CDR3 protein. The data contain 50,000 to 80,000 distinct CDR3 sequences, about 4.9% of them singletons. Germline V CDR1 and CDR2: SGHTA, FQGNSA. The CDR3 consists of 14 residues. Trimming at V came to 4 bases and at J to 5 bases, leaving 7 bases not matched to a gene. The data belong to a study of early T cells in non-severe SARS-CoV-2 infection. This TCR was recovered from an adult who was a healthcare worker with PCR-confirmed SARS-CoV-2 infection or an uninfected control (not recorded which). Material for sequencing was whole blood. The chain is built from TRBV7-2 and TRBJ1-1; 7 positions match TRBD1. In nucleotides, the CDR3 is TGTGCCAGCAGCTCACAGGGGCCCGGGACTGAAGCTTTCTTT. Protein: CASSSQGPGTEAFF.